Listed below are T cell receptor beta chains from one sample, sequenced in a study of T-cell reconstitution after alpha-beta-depleted transplantation in children. TCRdb re-analysed the PCR reads in MiXCR, keeping a single row per CDR3 protein. The data show more than 75,000 distinct CDR3 sequences, with about 22% seen just once and roughly a fifth held by the top ten. Sequencing was performed on PBMCs, taken before TCRalphabeta/CD19-depleted stem cell transplant. Every receptor here comes from a boy aged 2 to 10 with acute lymphoblastic leukemia, due to receive a stem cell transplant. CDR3s include the opening cysteine and the closing phenylalanine or tryptophan. The D gene is left open where the match is weak. Size is stated for part of the rows, as once, few or many counts, or as a class when the clone is expanded.

v_call	j_call	clone_size	d_call	cdr3_nt	cdr3_aa
TRBV28	TRBJ2-3	-	-	TGTGCCAGCAGTGTGCGGGATACGCAGTATTTT	CASSVRDTQYF
TRBV6-2/TRBV6-3	TRBJ2-5	once	TRBD2	TGTGCCAGCAGCCAAGGACTAGCGGAGGGAGAGACCCAGTACTTC	CASSQGLAEGETQYF
TRBV4-1	TRBJ2-7	-	-	TGCGCCAGCAGCCATCGACAGGCCTCCTCCTACGAGCAGTACTTC	CASSHRQASSYEQYF
TRBV7-9	TRBJ2-1	-	TRBD2	TGTGCCAGCAGGGAGAGGGCTAGCGGAGGTGATGAGCAGTTCTTC	CASRERASGGDEQFF
TRBV7-8	TRBJ2-3	-	TRBD2	TGTGCCAGCAGCTTAGGGGGACTAGCGGGAAGCACAGATACGCAGTATTTT	CASSLGGLAGSTDTQYF
TRBV20-1	TRBJ2-2	few	-	TGCAGTGCTATCTGGGGAGCGGCCAACACCGGGGAGCTGTTTTTT	CSAIWGAANTGELFF
TRBV5-1	TRBJ2-1	few	-	TGCGCCAGCAGCCCTGACACCACCTACAATGAGCAGTTCTTC	CASSPDTTYNEQFF
TRBV5-1	TRBJ2-3	-	-	TGCGCCAGCAGCTTTTGGGGCCAGGCACCAACAGATACGCAGTATTTT	CASSFWGQAPTDTQYF
TRBV6-2/TRBV6-3	TRBJ2-1	-	-	TGTGCCAGCAGTTACTCTCCCCACAATGAGCAGTTCTTC	CASSYSPHNEQFF
TRBV7-2	TRBJ1-2	-	TRBD1	TGTGCCAGCAGCTTAGCCTTCACAGGGGGCGCAAATGGCTACACCTTC	CASSLAFTGGANGYTF
TRBV2	TRBJ1-1	-	-	TGTGCCAGCAGGGACTTAATGCGGGGGCGAGGTGACACTGAAGCTTTCTTT	CASRDLMRGRGDTEAFF
TRBV15	TRBJ2-7	-	-	TGTGCCACCAGCGACCCCCTAAGCGGAGTCTCCTACGAGCAGTACTTC	CATSDPLSGVSYEQYF
TRBV12-3/TRBV12-4	TRBJ2-2	few	-	TGTGCCAGCAGCGGAGGGGCCACGCAGACCGGGGAGCTGTTTTTT	CASSGGATQTGELFF
TRBV28	TRBJ1-5	-	TRBD1	TGTGCCAGCAGTCCCCGGGACAGGGGGCTCTATAGCAATCAGCCCCAGCATTTT	CASSPRDRGLYSNQPQHF
TRBV5-1	TRBJ2-3	few	TRBD2	TGCGCCAGCAGCTCAGGGACTAGCGGACCGCCCACAGATACGCAGTATTTT	CASSSGTSGPPTDTQYF
TRBV6-1	TRBJ2-5	-	TRBD2	TGTGCCAGCAGTGAAACGGGACTAGCGGGGACCTCGCTCCAAGAGACCCAGTACTTC	CASSETGLAGTSLQETQYF
TRBV4-3	TRBJ2-2	many	-	TGCGCCAGCAGCCGGATTAATACCGGGGAGCTGTTTTTT	CASSRINTGELFF
TRBV6-1	TRBJ2-5	-	-	TGTGCCAGCAGTGAAGGGGCTGAAGGAGCCCAGTACTTC	CASSEGAEGAQYF
TRBV7-3	TRBJ2-3	-	-	TGTGCCAGCAGCTTGGGACACAGCACAGATACGCAGTATTTT	CASSLGHSTDTQYF
TRBV24-1	TRBJ2-1	few	TRBD2	TGTGCCACCAGCGTGACTAGCAACTCCTACAATGAGCAGTTCTTC	CATSVTSNSYNEQFF
TRBV7-8	TRBJ2-2	few	TRBD1	TGTGCCAGCAGCTTAGAGGGGACAGGATTGGCCGGGGAGCTGTTTTTT	CASSLEGTGLAGELFF
TRBV7-7	TRBJ2-1	-	TRBD2	TGTGCCAGCAGCCGGGACTATTTGAGTGAGCAGTTCTTC	CASSRDYLSEQFF
TRBV4-3	TRBJ2-3	-	-	TGCGCCAGCAGCCAAGACCTGATGGGGGCCCTTCTCACAGATACGCAGTATTTT	CASSQDLMGALLTDTQYF
TRBV4-1	TRBJ1-5	few	TRBD1	TGCGCCAGCAGCCAGGCCGGGACAGGGATTCAGCCCCAGCATTTT	CASSQAGTGIQPQHF
TRBV5-1	TRBJ2-1	many	TRBD2	TGCGCCAGCAGCTGGCTAGCGGAGGGAAACAATGAGCAGTTCTTC	CASSWLAEGNNEQFF
TRBV28	TRBJ1-2	-	-	TGTGCCAGCAGTCCCCTGGCTGGGGGCTACACCTTC	CASSPLAGGYTF
TRBV10-3	TRBJ1-2	few	TRBD1	TGTGCCAACGCCCCGGGACAGGGGCAGGGCTACACCTTC	CANAPGQGQGYTF
TRBV7-2	TRBJ2-3	-	-	TGTGCCAGCGGTCGGGGAAGGCTAGGTTCTCGCACAGATACGCAGTATTTT	CASGRGRLGSRTDTQYF
TRBV27	TRBJ2-1	-	TRBD2	TGTGCCGCCCAAAGCGCGGGACTAGCGGAGAATGAGCAGTTCTTC	CAAQSAGLAENEQFF
TRBV6-1	TRBJ2-2	-	TRBD1	TGTGCCAGCAGAGGGACAGGGGGCACCGGGGAGCTGTTTTTT	CASRGTGGTGELFF
TRBV29-1	TRBJ2-5	-	-	TGCAGCGTTGAAGTCCTAACGGGGCTCCAAGAGACCCAGTACTTC	CSVEVLTGLQETQYF
TRBV20-1	TRBJ2-1	-	-	TGCAGTGCTAGAGTTCCCGGGGCCGGAGAGCAGTTCTTC	CSARVPGAGEQFF
TRBV5-1	TRBJ2-3	once	-	TGCGCCAGCAGCTTTATAGCGTCATCAGATACGCAGTATTTT	CASSFIASSDTQYF
TRBV12-3/TRBV12-4	TRBJ2-1	many	-	TGTGCCAGCAGCGCGGGGTTATGGGGCTCCTACAATGAGCAGTTCTTC	CASSAGLWGSYNEQFF
TRBV12-3/TRBV12-4	TRBJ1-5	few	-	TGTGCCAGCAGTTACCCAGGGCTCCCCGAACAGCATTTT	CASSYPGLPEQHF
TRBV5-6	TRBJ1-4	few	TRBD1	TGTGCCAGCAGCCCCACAGGGGAGTTGGAAAAACTGTTTTTT	CASSPTGELEKLFF
TRBV28	TRBJ2-1	few	-	TGTGCCAGCGCCCTTAGCTCCTACAATGAGCAGTTCTTC	CASALSSYNEQFF
TRBV5-1	TRBJ1-6	-	-	TGCGCCAGCAGCTTGGGGGCAGATTATAATTCACCCCTCCACTTT	CASSLGADYNSPLHF
TRBV14	TRBJ1-2	few	-	TGTGCCAGCACCCTCGGTGGGGGGGCGAGCTACACCTTC	CASTLGGGASYTF
TRBV7-2	TRBJ2-5	many	-	TGTGCCAGCAGCTTAATCCAAGAGACCCAGTACTTC	CASSLIQETQYF
TRBV7-6	TRBJ2-7	-	-	TGTGCCAGCAGCTTAGCCTCGACAGGCGGAGGCCACGAGCAGTACTTC	CASSLASTGGGHEQYF
TRBV20-1	TRBJ1-4	once	-	TGCAGTGCTAAGGCCATCCCCACAACTAATGAAAAACTGTTTTTT	CSAKAIPTTNEKLFF
TRBV4-1	TRBJ2-7	once	TRBD2	TGCGCCAGCAGCCAATCGACTAGCGGATTACGGGAGCAGTACTTC	CASSQSTSGLREQYF
TRBV9	TRBJ1-5	-	-	TGTGCCAGCAGCGTAGGGCAAAATCAGCCCCAGCATTTT	CASSVGQNQPQHF